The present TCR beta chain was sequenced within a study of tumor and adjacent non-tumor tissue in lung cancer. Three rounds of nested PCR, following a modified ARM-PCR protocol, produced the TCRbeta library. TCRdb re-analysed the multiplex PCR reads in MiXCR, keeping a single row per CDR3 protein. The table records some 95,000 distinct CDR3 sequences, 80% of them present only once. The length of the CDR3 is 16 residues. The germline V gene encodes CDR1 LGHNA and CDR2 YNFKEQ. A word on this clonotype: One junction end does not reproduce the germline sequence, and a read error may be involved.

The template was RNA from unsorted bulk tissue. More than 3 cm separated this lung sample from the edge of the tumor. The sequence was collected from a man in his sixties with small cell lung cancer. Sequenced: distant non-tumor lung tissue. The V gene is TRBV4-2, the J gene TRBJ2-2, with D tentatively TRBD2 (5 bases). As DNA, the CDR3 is TGTGTCAGCAGCCAACATCTGAGGGCCAACATCGGGGAGCCGTTTTTT. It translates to CVSSQHLRANIGEPFF.